This is a list of T cell receptor beta chains from one sample in a study of blood T cell repertoires in COVID-19. Some clones are missing from TCRdb's copy, which holds only in-frame ones; the method was immunoSEQ multiplex PCR. The sample consists of approximately 90,000 clones, under 90% of them appearing once. What was sequenced was peripheral blood. Source of these receptors: a man aged 55-75 years with COVID-19, enrolled during active disease. The CDR3 runs from the conserved cysteine through the conserved F or W. A D gene is named only where the DNA matches it firmly. Clone size, where shown, is once, few, many, or a class for clones that have expanded.

D: TRBD1
V: TRBV28
J: TRBJ2-3
size: .
DNA: TGTGCCAGCAGTTTATTCCGGACAGGGCTGACAGATACGCAGTATTTT
CDR3: CASSLFRTGLTDTQYF

D: .
V: TRBV19
J: TRBJ1-1
size: once
DNA: TGTGCCAGTAGTATAGATCGCCGGGGGGGGTTCACTGAAGCTTTCTTT
CDR3: CASSIDRRGGFTEAFF

D: .
V: TRBV27
J: TRBJ2-7
size: .
DNA: TGTGCCAGCAGTCTCCTCTACGAGCAGTACTTC
CDR3: CASSLLYEQYF

D: TRBD1
V: TRBV24-1
J: TRBJ1-1
size: .
DNA: TGTGCCACCAGTGAAGGACAGGTCCTACGTGGAGCTTTCTTT
CDR3: CATSEGQVLRGAFF

D: TRBD2
V: TRBV18
J: TRBJ2-7
size: .
DNA: TGTGCCAGCTCACCATTGGGCGGGAGCTGGTACGAGCAGTACTTC
CDR3: CASSPLGGSWYEQYF

D: .
V: TRBV5-6
J: TRBJ2-7
size: .
DNA: TGTGCCAGCAGTTCGGAGGATTCTTCCTACGAGCAGTACTTC
CDR3: CASSSEDSSYEQYF

D: .
V: TRBV10-1
J: TRBJ2-1
size: .
DNA: TGCGCCAGCAGTGAGTCGGTAGAACAGGCTAATGAGCAGTTCTTC
CDR3: CASSESVEQANEQFF

D: TRBD1
V: TRBV3-1/TRBV3-2
J: TRBJ2-7
size: .
DNA: TGTGCCAGCAGCCAAGCCCCCAGGGGGCACTCCTACGAGCAGTACTTC
CDR3: CASSQAPRGHSYEQYF

D: .
V: TRBV9
J: TRBJ2-2
size: .
DNA: TGTGCCAGCATGGAGGGGCTCTCCGGGGAGCTGTTTTTT
CDR3: CASMEGLSGELFF

D: .
V: TRBV18
J: TRBJ1-5
size: .
DNA: TGTGCCAGCTCACCAGGGGCAGAGGATCAGCCCCAGCATTTT
CDR3: CASSPGAEDQPQHF

D: .
V: TRBV5-4
J: TRBJ1-4
size: .
DNA: TGTGCCAGCAGCTTGGGAGGAGTTCCTAATGAAAAACTGTTTTTT
CDR3: CASSLGGVPNEKLFF

D: TRBD2
V: TRBV5-1
J: TRBJ2-7
size: few
DNA: TGCGCCAGCAGCCCGGAGGGAGGGAAGTCGCACGAGCAGTACTTC
CDR3: CASSPEGGKSHEQYF

D: TRBD2
V: TRBV19
J: TRBJ2-4
size: once
DNA: TGTGCCAGTAGTAAGCGGGAGGGCTTAAACATTCAGTACTTC
CDR3: CASSKREGLNIQYF

D: TRBD2
V: TRBV19
J: TRBJ2-3
size: .
DNA: TGTGCCAGTAGTTCGGGACTAGCGTCCTCCACAGATACGCAGTATTTT
CDR3: CASSSGLASSTDTQYF

D: .
V: TRBV4-1
J: TRBJ1-1
size: .
DNA: TGCGCCAGCAGCCAAGAAGGAGGGACGTTGCCACACATCCCGGGAACTGAAGCTTTCTTT
CDR3: CASSQEGGTLPHIPGTEAFF

D: .
V: TRBV19
J: TRBJ1-4
size: once
DNA: TGTGCCAGTAATCCAGGGAATGAAAAACTGTTTTTT
CDR3: CASNPGNEKLFF